This T cell receptor beta chain was obtained from a study of preoperative IRX-2 immunotherapy in early breast cancer. Treatment here: preoperative locoregional IRX-2 cytokine immunotherapy. Samples came from a phase Ib trial of preoperative locoregional IRX-2 cytokine immunotherapy. Sequencing used immunoSEQ multiplex PCR; TCRdb keeps in-frame clones, though not all of them. Among 40,000 to 45,000 clones listed, about 94% were seen once. The CDR3 consists of 16 residues. Germline V CDR1 and CDR2: LNHDA, SQIVND (reference sequence). Germline trimming cut 3 bases from V and 3 bases from J; bases unmatched to any gene: 6.

The chain has TRBV19 and TRBJ2-7, with TRBD2 identical over 12 bases. This TCR derives from a human donor with breast cancer. Sample: tumor tissue, taken after IRX-2 immunotherapy. The CDR3: CASSIGRLAGVYEQYF. CDR3 nucleotides: TGTGCCAGTAGTATCGGGCGACTAGCGGGAGTCTACGAGCAGTACTTC. Supplemented by reference TRBV19 and TRBJ2-7, the full variable domain reads DGGITQSPKYLFRKEGQNVTLSCEQNLNHDAMYWYRQDPGQGLRLIYYSQIVNDFQKGDIAEGYSVSREKKESFPLTVTSAQKNPTAFYLCASSIGRLAGVYEQYFGPGTRLTVT.